Sequencing of this T cell receptor beta chain was carried out in a study of blood T cell repertoires in COVID-19. Clones were sequenced by immunoSEQ multiplex PCR, and TCRdb holds only the in-frame ones, with some missing. The sample includes 130,000 to 150,000 clones, around 87% seen only once; the top ten take over 35%. Looked up from germline, CDR1 is SGDLS and CDR2 is YYNGEE. The CDR3 is 16 amino acids. V was cut by 4 bases and J by 8 bases, with 24 bases left in between. The sequencing input was peripheral blood. The chain has TRBV9 and TRBJ1-2, with D maybe TRBD1 (5 bases). The receptor's source is a man between 45 and 60 years old who had recovered from COVID-19. The CDR3 DNA follows: TGTGCCAGCAGCTCCGGCTCCTCTCAGGGAGGGTACGGCTACACCTTC. Translation: CASSSGSSQGGYGYTF.